The T cell receptor beta chain under discussion was sequenced for a study of OX40 agonist ivuxolimab in advanced cancers. Study details: All patients had ivuxolimab intravenously every 2 weeks at 0.01 to 10 mg/kg. Study-wide results and caveats: In CD8+ T cells, expanded clones were on average more numerous than in CD4+. Dosing at 0.1 to 3.0 mg/kg was accompanied by clonal expansion of CD4+ and CD8+ blood T cells by week 6.

Some clones are missing from TCRdb's copy, which holds only in-frame ones; the method was immunoSEQ multiplex PCR. This table holds more than 55,000 clones, over 80% found once. Germline assignment: CDR1 SEHNR and CDR2 FQNEAQ (reference sequence). This CDR3 comprises 12 residues. Deletions cut 5 bases from V and 3 bases from J, with 8 bases between. A word on this clone: Its specificity is not known.

The sequence was obtained from an adult with an advanced solid tumor such as melanoma, head and neck, liver or kidney cancer. The chain recombines TRBV7-9 with TRBJ2-7; a weak D match, TRBD1 (5 bases). Sequenced here: CD4+ or CD8+ T cells sorted from blood, sampled in a trial of the OX40 agonist ivuxolimab. CDR3 in DNA: TGTGCCAGCAGCGATCAGGGCTACGAGCAGTACTTC. This encodes CASSDQGYEQYF.